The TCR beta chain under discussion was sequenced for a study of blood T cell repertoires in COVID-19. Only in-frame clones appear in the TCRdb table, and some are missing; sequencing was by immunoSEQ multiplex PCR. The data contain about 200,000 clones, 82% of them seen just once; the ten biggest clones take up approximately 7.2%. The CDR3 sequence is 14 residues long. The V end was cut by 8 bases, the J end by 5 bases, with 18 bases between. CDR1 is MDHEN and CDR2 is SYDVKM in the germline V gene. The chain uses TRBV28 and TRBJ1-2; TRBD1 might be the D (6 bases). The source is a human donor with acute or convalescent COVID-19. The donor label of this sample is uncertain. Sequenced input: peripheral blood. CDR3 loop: CASLPTDRPYGYTF. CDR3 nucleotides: TGTGCCAGCCTCCCCACCGACAGGCCTTATGGCTACACCTTC.